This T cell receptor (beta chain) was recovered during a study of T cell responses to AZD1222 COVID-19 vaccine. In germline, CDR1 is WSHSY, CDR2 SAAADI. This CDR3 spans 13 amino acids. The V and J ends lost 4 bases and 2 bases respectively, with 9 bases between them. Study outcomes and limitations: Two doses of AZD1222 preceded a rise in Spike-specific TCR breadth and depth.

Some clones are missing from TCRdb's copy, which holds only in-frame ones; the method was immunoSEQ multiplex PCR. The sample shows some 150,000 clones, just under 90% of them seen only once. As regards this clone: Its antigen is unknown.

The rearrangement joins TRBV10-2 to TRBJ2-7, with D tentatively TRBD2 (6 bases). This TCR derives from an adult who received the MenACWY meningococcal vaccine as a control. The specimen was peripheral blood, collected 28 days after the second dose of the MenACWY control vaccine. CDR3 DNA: TGCGCCAGCAGTGTGGGGGGTACCTACGAGCAGTACTTC. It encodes CASSVGGTYEQYF.